This TCR beta chain was documented in a study of monozygotic twins with inflammatory bowel disease. A word on this clonotype: Its antigen remains unidentified.

TCRdb reprocessed the 5' RACE reads and stores each CDR3 protein as one record, lacking DNA. This listing includes a few hundred thousand distinct CDR3 sequences. Study-wide points: Relative to healthy twins, IBD patients had fewer clonotypes in common with others, a gap that was especially apparent with disease activity.

This CDR3 has 15 amino acids. The germline V gene encodes CDR1 LNHDA and CDR2 SQIVND (reference sequence). What was sequenced was blood. This TCR was recovered from a human donor with ulcerative colitis or Crohn's disease, or a healthy co-twin of an affected twin (not recorded which). V gene TRBV19 combines with J gene TRBJ1-5. The CDR3 sequence: CASSIDRSDNQPQHF.